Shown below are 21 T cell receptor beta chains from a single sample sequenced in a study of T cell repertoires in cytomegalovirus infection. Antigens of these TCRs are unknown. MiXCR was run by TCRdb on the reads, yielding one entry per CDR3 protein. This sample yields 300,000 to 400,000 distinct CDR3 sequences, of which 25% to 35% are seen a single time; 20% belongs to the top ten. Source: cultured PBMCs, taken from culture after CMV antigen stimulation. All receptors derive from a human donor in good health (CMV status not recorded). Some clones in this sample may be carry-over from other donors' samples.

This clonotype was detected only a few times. In DNA form, the CDR3 reads TGTGCCAGTAGTATAATGAAAGGGACTAGCGGATCAGATACGCAGTATTTT. Its translation is CASSIMKGTSGSDTQYF. This chain uses TRBV19 with TRBJ2-3, with 11 positions matching TRBD2. V gave up 2 bases and J gave up 4 bases; unmatched junction bases: 8. The CDR3 spans 17 residues. CDR1 is LNHDA, CDR2 SQIVND, per germline (reference sequence).

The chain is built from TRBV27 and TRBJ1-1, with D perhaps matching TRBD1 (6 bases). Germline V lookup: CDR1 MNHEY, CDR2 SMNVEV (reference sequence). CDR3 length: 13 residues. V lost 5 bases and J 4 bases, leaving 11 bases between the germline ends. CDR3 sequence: CASSRTGSTEAFF. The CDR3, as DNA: TGTGCCAGCAGTCGAACAGGGTCCACTGAAGCTTTCTTT.

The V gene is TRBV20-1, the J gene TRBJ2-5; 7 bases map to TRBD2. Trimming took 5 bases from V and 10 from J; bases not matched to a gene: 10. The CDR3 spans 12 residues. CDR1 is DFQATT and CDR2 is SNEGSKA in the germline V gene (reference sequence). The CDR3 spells CSASPTRGVQYF. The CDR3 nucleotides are TGCAGTGCTTCCCCGACCCGGGGGGTCCAGTACTTC.

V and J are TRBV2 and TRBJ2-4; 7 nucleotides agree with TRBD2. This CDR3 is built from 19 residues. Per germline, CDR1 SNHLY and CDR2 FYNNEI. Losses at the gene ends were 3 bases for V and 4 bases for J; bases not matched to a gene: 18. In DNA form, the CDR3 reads TGTGCCAGCAGTGAGTGCTGGAAGGAGGGAGGGAAAAAAAAAAACATTCAGTACTTC. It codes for CASSECWKEGGKKKNIQYF.

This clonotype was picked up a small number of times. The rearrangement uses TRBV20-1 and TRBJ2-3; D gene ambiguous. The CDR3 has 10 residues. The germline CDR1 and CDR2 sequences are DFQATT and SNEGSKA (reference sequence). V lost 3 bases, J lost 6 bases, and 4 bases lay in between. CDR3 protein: CSARFDTQYF. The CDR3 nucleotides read TGCAGTGCTAGGTTTGATACGCAGTATTTT.

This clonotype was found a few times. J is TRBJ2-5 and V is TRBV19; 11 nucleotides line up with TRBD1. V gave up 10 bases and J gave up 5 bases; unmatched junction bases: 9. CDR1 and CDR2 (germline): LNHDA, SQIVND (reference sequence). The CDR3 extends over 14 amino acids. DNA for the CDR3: TGTGCCACTGCGGACAGGGGGCTGTGGGAGACCCAGTACTTC. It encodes CATADRGLWETQYF.

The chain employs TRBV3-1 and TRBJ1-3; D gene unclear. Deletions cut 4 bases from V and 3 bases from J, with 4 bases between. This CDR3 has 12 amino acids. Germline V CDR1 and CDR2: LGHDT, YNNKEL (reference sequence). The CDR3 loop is CASSPDGNTIYF. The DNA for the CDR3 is TGTGCCAGCAGCCCTGATGGAAACACCATATATTTT. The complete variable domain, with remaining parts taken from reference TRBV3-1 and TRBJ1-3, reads DTAVSQTPKYLVTQMGNDKSIKCEQNLGHDTMYWYKQDSKKFLKIMFSYNNKELIINETVPNRFSPKSPDKAHLNLHINSLELGDSAVYFCASSPDGNTIYFGEGSWLTVV.

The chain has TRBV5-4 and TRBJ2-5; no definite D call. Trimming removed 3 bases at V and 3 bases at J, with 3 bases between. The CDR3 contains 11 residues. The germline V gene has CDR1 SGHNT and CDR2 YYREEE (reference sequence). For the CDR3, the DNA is TGTGCCAGCAGCTACAAAGAGACCCAGTACTTC. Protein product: CASSYKETQYF.

The CDR3 protein is CACTGQGLNEQFF. CDR3 coding DNA: TGTGCCTGTACTGGACAGGGACTTAATGAGCAGTTCTTC. The V and J genes are TRBV6-2 or TRBV6-3 and TRBJ2-1; 8 bases match TRBD1. Germline CDR1 MNHEY, CDR2 SVGEGT. J was trimmed by 7 bases and V by 11 bases; bases with no gene match: 10. This CDR3 is 13 amino acids long.

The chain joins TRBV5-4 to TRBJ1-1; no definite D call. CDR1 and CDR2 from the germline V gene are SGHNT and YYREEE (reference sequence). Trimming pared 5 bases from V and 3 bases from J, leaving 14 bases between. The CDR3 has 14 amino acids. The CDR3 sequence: CASSYGALDTEAFF. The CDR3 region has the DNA TGTGCCAGCAGTTACGGTGCGTTGGACACTGAAGCTTTCTTT. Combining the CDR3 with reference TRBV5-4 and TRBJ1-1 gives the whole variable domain ETGVTQSPTHLIKTRGQQVTLRCSSQSGHNTVSWYQQALGQGPQFIFQYYREEENGRGNFPPRFSGLQFPNYSSELNVNALELDDSALYLCASSYGALDTEAFFGQGTRLTVV.

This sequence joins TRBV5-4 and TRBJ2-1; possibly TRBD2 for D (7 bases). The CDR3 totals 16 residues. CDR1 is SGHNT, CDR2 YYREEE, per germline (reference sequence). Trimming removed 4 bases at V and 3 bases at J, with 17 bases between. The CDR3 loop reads CASSPQGLADYNEQFF. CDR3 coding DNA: TGTGCCAGCAGCCCCCAGGGGCTAGCGGACTACAATGAGCAGTTCTTC.

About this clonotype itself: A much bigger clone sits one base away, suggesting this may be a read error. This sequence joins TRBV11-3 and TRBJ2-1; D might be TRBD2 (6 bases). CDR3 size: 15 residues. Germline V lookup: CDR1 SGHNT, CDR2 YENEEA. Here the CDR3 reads CASSGSGRSYNQQFF. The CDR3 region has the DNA TGTGCCAGCAGCGGTTCAGGGAGGTCCTACAATCAGCAGTTCTTC.

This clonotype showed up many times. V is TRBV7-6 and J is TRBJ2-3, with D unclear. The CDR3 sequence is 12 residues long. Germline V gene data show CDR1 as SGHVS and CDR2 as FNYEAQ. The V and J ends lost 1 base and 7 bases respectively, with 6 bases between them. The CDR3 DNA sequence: TGTGCCAGCAGCTTAGAGGTCCATACGCAGTATTTT. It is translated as CASSLEVHTQYF.

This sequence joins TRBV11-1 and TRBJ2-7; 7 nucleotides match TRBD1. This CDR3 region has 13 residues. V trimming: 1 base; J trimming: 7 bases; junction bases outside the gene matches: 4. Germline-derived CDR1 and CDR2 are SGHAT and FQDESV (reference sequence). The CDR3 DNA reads TGTGCCAGCAGCTTAGAAGGGGGCGGAGAGCAGTACTTC. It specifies CASSLEGGGEQYF.

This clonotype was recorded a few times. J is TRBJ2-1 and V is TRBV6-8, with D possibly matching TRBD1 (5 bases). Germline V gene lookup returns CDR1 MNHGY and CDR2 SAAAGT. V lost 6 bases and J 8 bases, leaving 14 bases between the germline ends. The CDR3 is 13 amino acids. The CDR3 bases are TGTGCCAGCAGCCAGCAGGGCTGGGATGAGCAGTTCTTC. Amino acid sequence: CASSQQGWDEQFF.

The CDR3, as DNA: TGTGCCAGCAGGGGGGAAGCTAACTATGGCTACACCTTC. This translates into CASRGEANYGYTF. The chain has TRBV12-3 or TRBV12-4 and TRBJ1-2; possible D gene TRBD1, 5 bases. V was cut by 6 bases and J by 0 bases, with 8 bases left in between. The CDR3 has 13 amino acids.

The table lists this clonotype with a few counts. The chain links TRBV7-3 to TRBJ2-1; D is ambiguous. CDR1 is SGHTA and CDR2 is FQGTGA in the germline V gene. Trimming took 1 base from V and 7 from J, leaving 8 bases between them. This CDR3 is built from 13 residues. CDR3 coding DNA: TGTGCCAGCAGCTTAAATTCGGGTAATGAGCAGTTCTTC. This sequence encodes CASSLNSGNEQFF.

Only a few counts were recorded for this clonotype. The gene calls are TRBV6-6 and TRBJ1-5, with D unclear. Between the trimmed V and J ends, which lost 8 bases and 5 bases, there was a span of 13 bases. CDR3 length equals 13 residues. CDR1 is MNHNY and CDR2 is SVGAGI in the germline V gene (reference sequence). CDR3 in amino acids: CASGRSGDQPQHF. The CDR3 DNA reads TGTGCCAGCGGAAGGTCTGGGGATCAGCCCCAGCATTTT.

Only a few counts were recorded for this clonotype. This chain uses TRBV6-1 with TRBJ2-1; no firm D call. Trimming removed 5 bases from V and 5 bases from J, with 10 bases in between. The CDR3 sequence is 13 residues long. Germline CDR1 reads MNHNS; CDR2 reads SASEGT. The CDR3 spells CASSIRRDNEQFF. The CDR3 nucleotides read TGTGCCAGCAGTATAAGGAGAGACAATGAGCAGTTCTTC.

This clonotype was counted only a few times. CDR3 coding DNA: TGTGCCAGCAGCACGGGACAGGAGAACTACGAGCAGTACTTC. Translated: CASSTGQENYEQYF. This chain joins TRBV7-8 and TRBJ2-7; 8 positions agree with TRBD1. The germline gives CDR1 SGHVS, CDR2 FQNEAQ. This CDR3 is 14 amino acids long. Losses at the gene ends were 5 bases for V and 3 bases for J; bases not matched to a gene: 6.

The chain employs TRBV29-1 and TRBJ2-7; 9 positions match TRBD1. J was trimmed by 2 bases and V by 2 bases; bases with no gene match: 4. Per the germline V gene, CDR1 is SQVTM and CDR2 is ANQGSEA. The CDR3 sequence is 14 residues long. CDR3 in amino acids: CSVEKGQGTYEQYF. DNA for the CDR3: TGCAGCGTTGAAAAGGGACAGGGAACCTACGAGCAGTACTTC.